A selection of T cell receptor beta chains follows, all from one sample in a study of blood T cell repertoires in COVID-19. TCRdb's copy holds only in-frame clones and misses some; the assay was immunoSEQ multiplex PCR. The data contain just over 150,000 clones, about 90% of them singletons. Sample: peripheral blood. These receptor sequences come from a man aged 30 to 39 with COVID-19, enrolled during active disease. Both conserved end residues are part of each CDR3. A D gene is named only where the DNA matches it firmly. Clone size appears in some rows only: once, few, many, or a class for an expanded clone.

.,once,TRBJ1-5,TRBV9,TGTGCCAGCAGCGGGCAGGTAGGACAGCCCCAGCATTTT,CASSGQVGQPQHF
TRBD1,.,TRBJ1-2,TRBV27,TGTGCCAGCAGCCCCAGGACAGGAACGTATGGCTACACCTTC,CASSPRTGTYGYTF
TRBD2,.,TRBJ2-5,TRBV19,TGTGCCAGTGGACTAGCTCAAGAGACCCAGTACTTC,CASGLAQETQYF
.,.,TRBJ2-1,TRBV29-1,TGCAGCGTTGAAGAGGGGGGATGGACAGAGCAGTTCTTC,CSVEEGGWTEQFF
TRBD1,.,TRBJ2-7,TRBV28,TGTGCCAGCAGTTTCCCCGGGACAGGGGACTACGAGCAGTACTTC,CASSFPGTGDYEQYF
.,few,TRBJ1-2,TRBV6-2/TRBV6-3,TGTGCCAGCAGTTACATCTATCAGGAATCCTATGGCTACACCTTC,CASSYIYQESYGYTF
.,.,TRBJ2-7,TRBV7-2,TGTGCCAGCAGCTTAGTGCGGGCGGATGAGCAGTACTTC,CASSLVRADEQYF
.,.,TRBJ2-7,TRBV19,TGTGCCAGTAGTGCATCGAGGGCGGAGTTCTACGAGCAGTACTTC,CASSASRAEFYEQYF
.,.,TRBJ2-1,TRBV27,TGTGCCAGCAGTATGACTGACCCCCTCTACAATGAGCAGTTCTTC,CASSMTDPLYNEQFF
TRBD2,.,TRBJ2-4,TRBV7-8,TGTGCCAGCAGCCGACCCGGGGGACTAGCGGGGGGGCGGGTCAAAAACATTCAGTACTTC,CASSRPGGLAGGRVKNIQYF
.,.,TRBJ1-6,TRBV18,TGTGCCAGCTCACCTGGTCAGGGCCGTAATTCACCCCTCCACTTT,CASSPGQGRNSPLHF
TRBD1,.,TRBJ1-3,TRBV6-5,TGTGCCAGCAGTTACACGACAGGGAGAAACACCATATATTTT,CASSYTTGRNTIYF
.,.,TRBJ2-2,TRBV28,TGTGCCAGCAGGCAAAGTAGACAGCCCGGGGAGCTGTTTTTT,CASRQSRQPGELFF
TRBD1,.,TRBJ2-6,TRBV3-1/TRBV3-2,TGTGCCACCGACCCGGGACAGGGAGGCGGTGGGGCCAACGTCCTGACTTTC,CATDPGQGGGGANVLTF
TRBD2,.,TRBJ2-1,TRBV4-1,TGCGCCAGCAGCCAACCCGGGAGGGACTTCTACAATGAGCAGTTCTTC,CASSQPGRDFYNEQFF
.,.,TRBJ2-3,TRBV27,TGTGCCAGCAGTTTATTTAGCAGGGGTGGCACAGATACGCAGTATTTT,CASSLFSRGGTDTQYF
.,.,TRBJ1-1,TRBV18,TGTGCCAGCTCACCACTTGGCAGAATGAACACTGAAGCTTTCTTT,CASSPLGRMNTEAFF
.,once,TRBJ1-2,TRBV7-2,TGTGCCAGCAGTCGCGACAGGATAGTTGGCTACACCTTC,CASSRDRIVGYTF
TRBD1,.,TRBJ2-7,TRBV12-3/TRBV12-4,TGTGCCAGCAGCCTGACAGGGTCCCACGAGCAGTACTTC,CASSLTGSHEQYF
.,.,TRBJ2-6,TRBV5-6,TGTGCCAGCAGCCCCGTTAATTCTGGGGCCAACGTCCTGACTTTC,CASSPVNSGANVLTF
.,.,TRBJ1-1,TRBV6-5,TGTGCCAGCAGTTACGAAGGGGGTTTAGGAGCTTTCTTT,CASSYEGGLGAFF
.,once,TRBJ1-2,TRBV7-2,TGTGCCAGCAGCCCCAGAGTTGGACAAGCCTATGGCTACACCTTC,CASSPRVGQAYGYTF
.,once,TRBJ2-3,TRBV4-1,TGCGCCAGCAGCCAAAACAGCCCCACAGATACGCAGTATTTT,CASSQNSPTDTQYF
.,.,TRBJ1-1,TRBV24-1,TGTGCCACCAGTGATTTGACGAGGACTGAAGCTTTCTTT,CATSDLTRTEAFF
.,.,TRBJ1-1,TRBV5-5,TGTGCCAGCAGCCCCCCCATGAACACTGAAGCTTTCTTT,CASSPPMNTEAFF
.,once,TRBJ2-2,TRBV7-8,TGTGCCAGCAGTTTGACGGGGAACACCGGGGAGCTGTTTTTT,CASSLTGNTGELFF
TRBD1,once,TRBJ1-1,TRBV28,TGTGCCAGCAGTCTAACGGACAGGGTAACTGAAGCTTTCTTT,CASSLTDRVTEAFF
.,.,TRBJ1-1,TRBV19,TGTGCCAGCCAATTTATAGATACGATGAACACTGAAGCTTTCTTT,CASQFIDTMNTEAFF
.,once,TRBJ2-7,TRBV14,TGTGCCAGCAGCCAAGATTGGACAACTTTCTACGAGCAGTACTTC,CASSQDWTTFYEQYF
TRBD1,.,TRBJ1-1,TRBV5-4,TGTGCCAGCAGCCGCAGGGGGGAGAACACTGAAGCTTTCTTT,CASSRRGENTEAFF
TRBD1,.,TRBJ2-7,TRBV6-2/TRBV6-3,TGTGCCAGCAGTTACGAACAGGGGGGCTACGAGCAGTACTTC,CASSYEQGGYEQYF
TRBD1,.,TRBJ2-5,TRBV30,TGTGCCTTTTGGACAGGGGGCGGAGAGACCCAGTACTTC,CAFWTGGGETQYF
TRBD1,.,TRBJ2-7,TRBV27,TGTGCCAGCAGTCCTCCTTTCCCGGGACAGGGGGCCGCCTGGCGAGCCTACGAGCAGTACTTC,CASSPPFPGQGAAWRAYEQYF
TRBD2,once,TRBJ2-7,TRBV29-1,TGCAGCGCCGTGACTAGCGGTCTTTCCTACGAGCAGTACTTC,CSAVTSGLSYEQYF
.,once,TRBJ1-5,TRBV14,TGTGCCAGCAGCCAAGTTGAGGGGCCCCAGCATTTT,CASSQVEGPQHF
.,.,TRBJ2-5,TRBV5-1,TGCGCCAGCAGCTTCGGCAGGGCCCTGGGCCAAGAGACCCAGTACTTC,CASSFGRALGQETQYF
TRBD2,.,TRBJ2-3,TRBV4-3,TGCGCCAGCAGCCAAGATGCGGGGGGGAGCACAGATACGCAGTATTTT,CASSQDAGGSTDTQYF
.,.,TRBJ2-7,TRBV18,TGTGCCAGCTCACCCACGGGCGGGGATCGCGAGCAGTACTTC,CASSPTGGDREQYF
TRBD2,.,TRBJ2-1,TRBV5-1,TGCGCCAGCAGTCCCTCGGTAGCGGGACTCGGTGAGCAGTTCTTC,CASSPSVAGLGEQFF
TRBD1,once,TRBJ1-2,TRBV7-8,TGTGCCAGCAGCTTTTTGACAGGGACCGCACATGGCTACACCTTC,CASSFLTGTAHGYTF
TRBD2,.,TRBJ2-7,TRBV7-3,TGTGCCAGCAGCTCCAGTGGAAGCGGGGACGAGCAGTACTTC,CASSSSGSGDEQYF
.,.,TRBJ1-1,TRBV7-3,TGTGCCAGCAGCGCCGACAGGAACACTGAAGCTTTCTTT,CASSADRNTEAFF
TRBD1,.,TRBJ2-5,TRBV2,TGTGCCATAAAACTGACAGGGGTGGTCCAAGAGACCCAGTACTTC,CAIKLTGVVQETQYF
.,.,TRBJ2-7,TRBV27,TGTGCCAGCAGTTTTCTTCAGGGAACCTACGAGCAGTACTTC,CASSFLQGTYEQYF
TRBD2,.,TRBJ2-5,TRBV28,TGTGCCAGCAGTACTAGCGGCCCCCGGACCCAGTACTTC,CASSTSGPRTQYF